This TCR beta chain was observed in a study of regulatory T cells in long-lasting Graves disease (dated by TCRdb to the early 2020s). Broadly, across the study: Persistent Graves' disease was defined as persistently positive TSH receptor autoantibodies together with antithyroid drug treatment for over 5 years. The study was conducted in China and was registered as a clinical trial. On average, persistent Graves' disease patients in the clinical cohort had been on antithyroid drugs for around ten years. A total of around 33 samples underwent TCR sequencing, from roughly 13 patients with persistent Graves' disease and approximately 20 patients with newly diagnosed Graves' disease. Persistent Graves' disease patients were compared with newly diagnosed Graves' disease patients by peripheral blood TCR sequencing and RNA sequencing. Points the paper makes about the study in general: Compared with newly diagnosed patients, persistent Graves' disease patients had lower TCR Shannon entropy and fewer highly expanded clones, which suggests clonal expansion. Persistent patients shared more public clonotypes among themselves (around 3,000) than newly diagnosed patients did (approximately 970). TRBV28, TRBJ1-2 and TRBJ2-5 were preferentially used in persistent disease, while TRBV20-1 and TRBJ2-1 were favored in newly diagnosed disease. The study examined only peripheral blood because the primary lesion, thyroid tissue, could not be accessed. The authors acknowledged the small sample size as a limitation that may reduce accuracy. Only the TCR beta chain was sequenced and analyzed.

This clonotype was observed many times. No cognate antigen has been identified for it. It has no much larger one-base neighbor in the sample; base qualities were not kept. The receptor library was made with multiplex PCR. Instrument used: Illumina HiSeq 4000. iRepertoire HTBI primers and Arm-PCR amplification of CDR3 regions were used to construct TCR beta libraries. PCR products were gel purified before sequencing. Processing in the source paper ran as follows. Gene usage analysis of CDR3 amino acid clonotypes relied on the roughly 64 TRBV and 15 or so TRBJ segments identified across samples. COPE and FqMerger were used to merge the filtered high-quality paired reads into contigs. BLAST was used to align contigs to IMGT TRBV, TRBD and TRBJ reference genes, and CDR3 was defined according to IMGT. Any clonotype with a frequency above 0.1% was classified as a highly expanded clone. Shannon entropy was used to measure repertoire diversity, and the Gini coefficient was used to measure V-J evenness. A clonotype found in more than one individual was treated as public. TCRdb redid the processing of the public reads, applying fastp at Q25 and MiXCR, and retained in-frame beta chains. Rows are unified per CDR3 protein, each entry keeping the most common DNA and genes. The V and J calls, along with clone size, are taken from TCRdb and not from the paper's own processing. A total of fewer than 400,000 distinct CDR3 sequences appear in this sample, 20% of them only once. Around 30% of the sample is in the top ten clones.

V loses 1 base at its end and J loses 6 bases; junction bases beyond the gene matches: 14. The CDR3 goes from the cysteine to the phenylalanine over 18 residues. Only the CDR3 portion is preserved as DNA: 54 bases, with reading frame beginning at the first base. For CDR1 and CDR2, the germline V gene (reference sequence) lists LNHDA and SQIVND. The sample's time point label, decoded: persistent/refractory GD, antithyroid drugs over 5 years with positive TRAb. RNA was extracted from PBMCs in TRIzol for both TCR sequencing and RNA sequencing. Graves' disease was diagnosed according to American Thyroid Association guidelines. The patients came from an endocrinology department in Xi'an, China. Each patient gave approximately 8.8 milliliters of peripheral blood, collected in an EDTA anticoagulant tube. PBMCs were isolated by Ficoll Paque Plus density gradient separation without further T cell sorting. An Agilent 2100 Bioanalyzer and agarose gel were used to assess RNA quality, and a NanoDrop 2000 was used to measure RNA concentration.

Material: peripheral blood mononuclear cells (PBMCs), obtained when the disease was refractory, from a patient treated with antithyroid drugs. The chain uses TRBV19 and TRBJ1-5, with 8 bases aligning to TRBD1. The origin of this receptor is a female donor with Graves disease. This receptor carries the CDR3 CASSIGFFGRGQTQPQHF. At the DNA level, the sequence is TGTGCCAGTAGTATAGGTTTCTTCGGCAGGGGGCAGACTCAGCCCCAGCATTTT.